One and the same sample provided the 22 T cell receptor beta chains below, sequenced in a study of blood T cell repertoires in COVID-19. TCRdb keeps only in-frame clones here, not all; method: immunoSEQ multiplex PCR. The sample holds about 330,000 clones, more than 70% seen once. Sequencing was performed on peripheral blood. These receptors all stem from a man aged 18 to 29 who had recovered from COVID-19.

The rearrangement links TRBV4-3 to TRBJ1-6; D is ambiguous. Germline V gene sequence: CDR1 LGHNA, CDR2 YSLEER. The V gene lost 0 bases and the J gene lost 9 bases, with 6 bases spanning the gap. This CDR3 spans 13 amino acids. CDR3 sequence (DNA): TGCGCCAGCAGCCAAGAGTGGGCTTCACCCCTCCACTTT. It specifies CASSQEWASPLHF.

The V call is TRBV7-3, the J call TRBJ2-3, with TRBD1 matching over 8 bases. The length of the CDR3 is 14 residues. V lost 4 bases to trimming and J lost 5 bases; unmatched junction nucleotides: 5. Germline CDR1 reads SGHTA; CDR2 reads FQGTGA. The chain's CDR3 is CASSSDRGRDTQYF. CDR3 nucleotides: TGTGCCAGCAGCTCCGACAGGGGCAGAGATACGCAGTATTTT.

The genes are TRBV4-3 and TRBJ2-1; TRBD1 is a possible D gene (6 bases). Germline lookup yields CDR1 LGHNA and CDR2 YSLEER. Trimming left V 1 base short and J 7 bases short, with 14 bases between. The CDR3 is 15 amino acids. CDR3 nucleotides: TGCGCCAGCAGCCAAGGACGAGGGGGTGGGAATGAGCAGTTCTTC. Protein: CASSQGRGGGNEQFF.

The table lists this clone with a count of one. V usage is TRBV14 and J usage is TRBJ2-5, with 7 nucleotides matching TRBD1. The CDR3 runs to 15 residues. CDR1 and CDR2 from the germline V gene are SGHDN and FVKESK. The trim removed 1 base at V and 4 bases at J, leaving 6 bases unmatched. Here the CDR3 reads CASSQGVRTGETQYF. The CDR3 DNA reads TGTGCCAGCAGCCAAGGAGTCAGGACAGGAGAGACCCAGTACTTC.

CDR3 sequence (DNA): TGTGCCAGTAGTCCCGACAACTACAATGAGCAGTTCTTC. The encoded protein is CASSPDNYNEQFF. This sequence joins TRBV19 and TRBJ2-1; D gene uncertain. CDR3 size: 13 residues. Trimming took off 5 bases at V and 3 bases at J, with 8 bases between the two ends. Germline CDR1 reads LNHDA; CDR2 reads SQIVND (reference sequence).

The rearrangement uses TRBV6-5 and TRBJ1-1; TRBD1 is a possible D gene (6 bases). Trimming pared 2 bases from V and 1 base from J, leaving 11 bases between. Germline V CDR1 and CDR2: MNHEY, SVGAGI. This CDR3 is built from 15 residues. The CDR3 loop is CASSYTDRRNTEAFF. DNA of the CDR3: TGTGCCAGCAGTTACACCGACAGGAGGAACACTGAAGCTTTCTTT.

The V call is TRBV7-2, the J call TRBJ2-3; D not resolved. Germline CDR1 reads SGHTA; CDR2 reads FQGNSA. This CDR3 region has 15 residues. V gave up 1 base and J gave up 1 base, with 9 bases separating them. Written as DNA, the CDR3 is TGTGCCAGCAGCTTAGGGTACATTGGCACAGATACGCAGTATTTT. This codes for CASSLGYIGTDTQYF. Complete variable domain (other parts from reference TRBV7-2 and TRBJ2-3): GAGVSQSPSNKVTEKGKDVELRCDPISGHTALYWYRQSLGQGLEFLIYFQGNSAPDKSGLPSDRFSAERTGGSVSTLTIQRTQQEDSAVYLCASSLGYIGTDTQYFGPGTRLTVL.

CDR3 coding DNA: TGTGCCAGCAGCCAAGATGTCGGGACAGCCTACAATGAGCAGTTCTTC. Translating it yields CASSQDVGTAYNEQFF. The chain couples TRBV14 to TRBJ2-1; TRBD1 aligns across 7 bases. Germline-derived CDR1 and CDR2 are SGHDN and FVKESK. With 0 bases clipped from V and 2 bases from J, the junction kept 4 bases outside the gene matches. The CDR3 sequence is 16 residues long.

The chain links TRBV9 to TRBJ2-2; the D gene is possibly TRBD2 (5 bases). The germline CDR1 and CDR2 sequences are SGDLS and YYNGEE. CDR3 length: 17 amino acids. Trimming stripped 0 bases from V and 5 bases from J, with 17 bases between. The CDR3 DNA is TGTGCCAGCAGCGTAGGAGGCGGGTACTCGGGGACCGGGGAGCTGTTTTTT. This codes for CASSVGGGYSGTGELFF.

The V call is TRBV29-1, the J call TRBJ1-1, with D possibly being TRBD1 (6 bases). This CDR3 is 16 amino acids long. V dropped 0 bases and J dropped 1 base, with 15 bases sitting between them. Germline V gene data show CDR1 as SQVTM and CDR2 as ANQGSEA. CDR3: CSVEDPGQSQNTEAFF. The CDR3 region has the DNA TGCAGCGTTGAAGATCCTGGACAGTCTCAGAACACTGAAGCTTTCTTT.

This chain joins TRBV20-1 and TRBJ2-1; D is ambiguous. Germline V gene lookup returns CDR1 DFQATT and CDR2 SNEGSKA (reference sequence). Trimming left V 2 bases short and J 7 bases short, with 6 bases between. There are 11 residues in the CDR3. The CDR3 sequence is CSARSLNEQFF. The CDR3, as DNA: TGCAGTGCTAGATCCCTGAATGAGCAGTTCTTC.

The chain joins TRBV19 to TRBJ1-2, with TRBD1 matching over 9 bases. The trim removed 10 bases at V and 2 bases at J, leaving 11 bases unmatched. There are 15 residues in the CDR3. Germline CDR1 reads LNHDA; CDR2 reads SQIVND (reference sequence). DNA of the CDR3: TGTGCCACTAAACTACAGGGGGCAGGGAACTATGGCTACACCTTC. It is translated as CATKLQGAGNYGYTF. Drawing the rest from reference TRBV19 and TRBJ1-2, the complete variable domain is DGGITQSPKYLFRKEGQNVTLSCEQNLNHDAMYWYRQDPGQGLRLIYYSQIVNDFQKGDIAEGYSVSREKKESFPLTVTSAQKNPTAFYLCATKLQGAGNYGYTFGSGTRLTVV.

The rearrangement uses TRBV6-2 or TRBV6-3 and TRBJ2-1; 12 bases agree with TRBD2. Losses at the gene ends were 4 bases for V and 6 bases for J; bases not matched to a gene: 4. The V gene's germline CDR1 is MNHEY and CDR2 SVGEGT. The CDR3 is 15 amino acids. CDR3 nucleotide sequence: TGTGCCAGCAGTTTCGGACTAGCGGGGTCCAATGAGCAGTTCTTC. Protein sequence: CASSFGLAGSNEQFF.

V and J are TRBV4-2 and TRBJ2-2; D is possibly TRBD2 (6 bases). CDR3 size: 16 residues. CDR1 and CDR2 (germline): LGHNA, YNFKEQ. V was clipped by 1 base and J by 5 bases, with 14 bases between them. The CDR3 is CASSQVWRGRTGELFF. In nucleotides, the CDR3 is TGTGCCAGCAGCCAAGTGTGGAGGGGACGTACCGGGGAGCTGTTTTTT.

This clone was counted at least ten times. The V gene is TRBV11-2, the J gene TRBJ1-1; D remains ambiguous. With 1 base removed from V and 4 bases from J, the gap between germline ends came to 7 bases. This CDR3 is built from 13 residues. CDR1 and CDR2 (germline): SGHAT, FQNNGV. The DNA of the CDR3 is TGTGCCAGCAGCTTAGGAGTTGGCACTGAAGCTTTCTTT. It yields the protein CASSLGVGTEAFF. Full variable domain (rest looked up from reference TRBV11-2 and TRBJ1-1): EAGVAQSPRYKIIEKRQSVAFWCNPISGHATLYWYQQILGQGPKLLIQFQNNGVVDDSQLPKDRFSAERLKGVDSTLKIQPAKLEDSAVYLCASSLGVGTEAFFGQGTRLTVV.

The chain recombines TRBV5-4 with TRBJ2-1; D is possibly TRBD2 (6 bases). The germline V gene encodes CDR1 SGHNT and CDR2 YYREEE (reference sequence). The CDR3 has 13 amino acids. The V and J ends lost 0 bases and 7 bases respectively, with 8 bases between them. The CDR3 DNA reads TGTGCCAGCAGCTTGGTGACTAGAAATGAGCAGTTCTTC. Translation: CASSLVTRNEQFF.

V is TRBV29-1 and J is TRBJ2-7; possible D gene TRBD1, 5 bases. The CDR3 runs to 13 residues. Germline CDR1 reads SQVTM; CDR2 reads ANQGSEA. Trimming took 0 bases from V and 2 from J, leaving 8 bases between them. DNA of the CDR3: TGCAGCGTTGAAGATAGACAGACCTACGAGCAGTACTTC. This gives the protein CSVEDRQTYEQYF.

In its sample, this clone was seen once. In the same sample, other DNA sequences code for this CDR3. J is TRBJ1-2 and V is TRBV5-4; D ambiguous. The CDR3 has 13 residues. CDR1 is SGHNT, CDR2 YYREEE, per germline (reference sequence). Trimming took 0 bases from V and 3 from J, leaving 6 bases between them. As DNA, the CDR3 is TGTGCCAGCAGCTTGGGGCAAGACTATGGCTACACCTTC. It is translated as CASSLGQDYGYTF.

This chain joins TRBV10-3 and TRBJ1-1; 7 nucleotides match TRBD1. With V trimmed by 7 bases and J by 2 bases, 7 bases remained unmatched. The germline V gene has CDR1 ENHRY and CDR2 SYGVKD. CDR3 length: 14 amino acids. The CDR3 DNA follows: TGTGCCATCACTGTCGAGGGGGCCAACACTGAAGCTTTCTTT. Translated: CAITVEGANTEAFF.

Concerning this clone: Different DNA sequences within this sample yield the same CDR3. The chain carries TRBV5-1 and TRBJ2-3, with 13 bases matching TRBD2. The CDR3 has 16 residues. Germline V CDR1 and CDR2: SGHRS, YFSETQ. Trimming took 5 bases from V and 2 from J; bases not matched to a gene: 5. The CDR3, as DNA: TGCGCCAGCAGTCCCGGGACTAGCGGGGTCACAGATACGCAGTATTTT. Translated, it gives CASSPGTSGVTDTQYF.

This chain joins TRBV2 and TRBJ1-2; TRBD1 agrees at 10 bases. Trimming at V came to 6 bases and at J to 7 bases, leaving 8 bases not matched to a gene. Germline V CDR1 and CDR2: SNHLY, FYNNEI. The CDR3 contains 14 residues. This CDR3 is CASSARQGALGYTF. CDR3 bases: TGTGCCAGCAGCGCCCGACAGGGGGCGCTTGGCTACACCTTC.

For the CDR3, the DNA is TGCGCCAGCAGCCCTGGGGGCGGATACACTGAAGCTTTCTTT. It codes for CASSPGGGYTEAFF. V gene TRBV5-1 combines with J gene TRBJ1-1; weak D call: TRBD1 (6 bases). V was clipped by 4 bases and J by 3 bases, with 13 bases between them. Germline CDR1 and CDR2: SGHRS and YFSETQ. This CDR3 is built from 14 residues.